The TCR beta chain described here comes from a study of blood T cell repertoires in COVID-19. Study-wide context: The analysed material was cDNA or gDNA that came from T cells, B-cell-depleted T cells, or PBMCs.

This clone was recorded only once. The table came from immunoSEQ multiplex PCR; TCRdb's copy has only in-frame clones and leaves some out. The table shows about half a million clones, with approximately 92% occurring only once. The V end was cut by 7 bases, the J end by 5 bases, with 14 bases between. This CDR3 region has 13 residues. Germline V lookup: CDR1 MNHEY, CDR2 SVGAGI. This TCR derives from a man between 18 and 35 years old with COVID-19, enrolled during active disease. Sequencing input: peripheral blood. The V gene is TRBV6-5, the J gene TRBJ2-5; D unresolved. The CDR3 is CASTHRVGETQYF. CDR3 sequence (DNA): TGTGCCAGCACACATCGGGTTGGGGAGACCCAGTACTTC.